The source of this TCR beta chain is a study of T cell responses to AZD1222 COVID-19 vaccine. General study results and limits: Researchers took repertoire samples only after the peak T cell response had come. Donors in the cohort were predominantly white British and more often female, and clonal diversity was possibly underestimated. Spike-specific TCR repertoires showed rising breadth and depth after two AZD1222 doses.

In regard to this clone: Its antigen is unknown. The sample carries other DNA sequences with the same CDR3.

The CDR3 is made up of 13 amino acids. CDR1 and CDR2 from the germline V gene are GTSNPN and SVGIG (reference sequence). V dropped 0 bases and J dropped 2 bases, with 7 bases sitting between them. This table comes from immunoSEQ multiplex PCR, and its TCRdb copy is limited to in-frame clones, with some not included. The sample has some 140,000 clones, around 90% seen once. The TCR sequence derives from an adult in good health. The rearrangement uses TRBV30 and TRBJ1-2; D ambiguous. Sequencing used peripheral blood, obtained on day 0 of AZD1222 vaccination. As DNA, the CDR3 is TGTGCCTGGAGTGTCGTGCCGAACTATGGCTACACCTTC. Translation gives CAWSVVPNYGYTF.